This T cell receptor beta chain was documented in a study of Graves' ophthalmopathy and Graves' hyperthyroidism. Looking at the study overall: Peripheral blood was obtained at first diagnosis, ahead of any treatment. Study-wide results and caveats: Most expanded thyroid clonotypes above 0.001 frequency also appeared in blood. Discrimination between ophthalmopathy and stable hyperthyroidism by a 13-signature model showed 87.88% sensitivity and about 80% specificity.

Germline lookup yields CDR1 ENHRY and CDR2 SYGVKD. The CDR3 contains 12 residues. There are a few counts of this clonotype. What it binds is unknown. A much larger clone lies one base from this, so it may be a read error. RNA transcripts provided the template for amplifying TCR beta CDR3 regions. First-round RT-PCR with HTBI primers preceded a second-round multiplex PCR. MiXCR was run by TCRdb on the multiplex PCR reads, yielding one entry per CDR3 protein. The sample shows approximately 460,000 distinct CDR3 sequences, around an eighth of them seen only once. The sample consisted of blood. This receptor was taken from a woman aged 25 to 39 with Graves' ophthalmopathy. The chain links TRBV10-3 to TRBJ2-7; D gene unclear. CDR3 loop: CAISESYREQCF. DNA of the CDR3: TGTGCCATCAGTGAGTCGTACCGCGAGCAGTGCTTC.